This T cell receptor beta chain was captured by sequencing in a study of cytomegalovirus exposure and HLA in healthy donors (dated by TCRdb to about 2017). Describing the broader study: An earlier analysis of 587 of the donors reported 276 Gb of sequence data and around 100 million unique TCR beta sequences obtained from around 180 million T cells. All discovery cohort repertoires had been generated using a single sequencing platform. HLA typing covered class I and class II loci at four-digit resolution. Four to six DR-DQ haplotypes were handled as single units for association and clustering, since linkage in the cohort was strong. Donor age, sex, ethnicity and CMV serostatus were compiled together with the repertoire data. The number of donors typed differed by locus, with about 629-630 for A, B, C, DRB1 and DQB1, around 500 for DQA1, 600 to 610 for DPA1, and 472 for DPB1. The study aimed to test whether signatures of past pathogen exposure could be identified by cataloging public T cell receptors. On average, about 200,000 unique TCR beta nucleotide sequences were sequenced per donor among a few hundred genotyped donors of the cohort, with 15% to 20% of those sequences being non-productive. The T cell repertoires of 670 or so subjects were profiled by immunosequencing and related to cytomegalovirus serostatus. To study patterns of TCR occurrence, a later analysis re-analyzed previously published TCR beta repertoires from 650 to 750 donors and added high-resolution HLA genotyping. High-throughput TCR immunosequencing, statistical association of individual TCRs with disease status, and machine learning were combined to predict cytomegalovirus infection status. A later genetic analysis used genome-wide SNP genotypes for about 65% of the 666 donors, treating that subset as a discovery cohort. Among the roughly 400 genotyped donors, approximately 77% belonged to the genetic ancestry cluster associated with self-reported Caucasian donors. In the later analysis, no new phenotypic data were used to find candidate immune exposures; instead, reliance was placed on TCR beta sequences and their occurrence across donors. Roughly 300 gigabases of sequencing data and approximately 80 million unique TCR sequences were included in an early release covering about 700 HLA-typed donors. In an earlier analysis of about 590 of the donors, high-throughput TCR beta sequencing was used to judge whether each TCR beta V gene segment behaved as functional or pseudogenic. Besides the first cohort of approximately 670 subjects, a separate validation cohort made up of 90 to 150 different subjects was used. Paper-wide results and their limitations: When HLA alleles, especially DR and DQ, strongly co-occurred, attributing TCR associations to individual alleles was difficult. Compared with the 666-donor mean, donors in an Asian-associated ancestry cluster had fewer N-insertions in productive TCRs, according to a later genetic analysis. In a later analysis, HLA-associated TCR beta chains were found to be more clonally expanded and to have lower generation probabilities than equally common non-associated chains. A later analysis found that most CMV-associated TCR beta chains appeared HLA-restricted, with HLA associations seemingly driven largely by CMV exposure. Correlated functional status among segregating V segments might reflect linkage disequilibrium, but an unknown experimental factor could not be ruled out. Some IMGT-functional V segments, including TRBV6-2 and TRBV6-3, could not be told apart with the 87-base-pair reads, so those segments were excluded. Because HLA typing was missing for some donors at each locus, association tests included only the typed subset. A cluster of highly shared sequence variants was judged likely to be a technical artifact of the sequencing pipeline. The authors suggested that the approach could potentially be extended to other disease states and immunological phenotypes. A further reported finding was that TCR beta sequences accurately predicted the HLA-A and HLA-B alleles for most subjects in the first cohort. At a false discovery rate of 0.05, a later analysis linked under 20,000 TCR beta sequences to specific HLA alleles. CMV serostatus was the only immune exposure information available for the cohort. A later analysis reported that several top co-occurrence clusters appeared linked to parvovirus B19, influenza, CMV and Epstein-Barr virus. Across donors, most TCR sequences were observed very rarely, whereas some public TCRs were present in many individuals. A total of 150 or so TCR beta chains were listed by the study as associated with cytomegalovirus. The classifier was reported to diagnose cytomegalovirus status with high specificity and sensitivity in both the original and validation cohorts. Presence/absence analyses assumed roughly uniform sequencing depth across donors, an assumption that may not hold. In vitro tests confirmed that a few of the cytomegalovirus-associated TCR beta chains recognize cytomegalovirus antigens. The earlier analysis of about 600 of the donors excluded seventeen rarely observed V segments, including chromosome 9 orphons, because counts were too low. A later analysis found that TCR association rates varied across HLA loci, with DRB1 alleles showing the most associated TCRs and HLA-C alleles the fewest. Broadly in line with IMGT annotations, most TCR beta V segments showed up in productive rearrangements about 87% or about 30% of the time in an earlier analysis of several hundred of the donors. An association between a missense DCLRE1C variant and V-gene and J-gene trimming of TCR beta chains was found in a later genetic analysis and replicated in an independent cohort. The cohort was sequenced for TCR beta chains only, and without alpha or paired-chain data the features that could be detected were limited.

V is clipped by 0 bases and J by 7 bases, and the sequence between their germline boundaries is 13 bases long. CDR1 and CDR2 (ENHRY, SYGVKD) derive from the germline V gene. The CDR3 contains 15 residues, cysteine and phenylalanine counted. The entry retains the CDR3 DNA only, 45 bases that are in frame from base 1. Preparation of the library involved the immunoSEQ multiplex PCR assay. For the multiplex PCR, a mixture combining 60 forward primers for TCR Vbeta segments and 13 reverse primers for TCR Jbeta segments was used. The CDR3 region of rearranged TCR beta genes was amplified from genomic DNA with a multiplex PCR assay. On the Illumina HiSeq System, the amplified TCR beta libraries were sequenced as 87-base-pair reads. The authors' pipeline ran thus. A later analysis counted 65 million to 90 million unique TCR beta chains across the 550 to 700 repertoires, and roughly 10 million of these chains were shared by at least two donors. Raw reads were error-corrected and collapsed into unique sequences with a nearest-neighbor algorithm that merged closely related sequences to remove PCR and sequencing errors. Alignment of CDR3 sequences to IMGT reference sequences was used to assign V, D and J gene segments. For a sequence to be retained, a match of at least six nucleotides was required to both a V gene segment and a J gene segment. A rearrangement was called productive if the CDR3 had no stop codons and remained in frame with V and J, and every other rearrangement was called non-productive. CDR3 was defined according to IMGT convention as the region running from the second conserved V-encoded cysteine to the conserved J-encoded phenylalanine. The earlier analysis of 500 to 600 of the donors excluded sequences that lacked an unambiguous match to a single V gene segment. In an earlier analysis of 587 of the donors, a V segment was called functional when productive rearrangements were above 56.7%, and segregating when the standard deviation between donors exceeded 5%. A statistical classification framework was built to diagnose cytomegalovirus status from the catalog of TCR beta chain sequences. In a later analysis, TCR nucleotide sequences were compared against IMGT/GENE-DB human TR gene sequences so that V and J genes could be assigned. A later analysis assigned CDR3 sequences and most-parsimonious VDJ recombination scenarios with the TCRdist pipeline. In a later analysis, each TCR beta chain was defined by its CDR3 amino acid sequence together with its V-gene family, and reads lacking a unique V-gene family were excluded. In a later analysis, approximately 590 highly shared, low-generation-probability nucleotide sequences were removed to address suspected cross-contamination and a sequencing artifact. In a later analysis, a clonal expansion index was calculated for each public chain from normalized within-repertoire ranks of inferred template counts. Generation probabilities in a later analysis came from a VDJ recombination model fitted to out-of-frame rearrangements, and those results were checked against IGoR. A later analysis scored TCR-TCR, TCR-HLA and TCR-CMV co-occurrence with hypergeometric tests, applying a repertoire-size bias correction to TCR pairs. In a later analysis, false discovery rates were estimated by permuting HLA or CMV assignments 20 times. A later analysis grouped co-occurring TCRs with DBSCAN, adding TCRdist sequence similarity when clustering within HLA-allele-positive subsets. Repertoires with fewer than 30,000 or more than 120,000 public chains, plus five repertoires with anomalous nucleotide sharing, were excluded from co-occurrence clustering. The clones in this table, taken by TCRdb from immuneACCESS, are in-frame only. Not every clone is retained; where verified, under half of the shortfall comes from an unresolved V gene, and the cause of the rest is unknown. V and J calls and clone size come straight from that table; D and trimming were deduced from the DNA. This sample is represented by about 190,000 clones; roughly 79% of them were singletons. Around 1.6% of the sample is in the top ten clones.

This clone was observed a single time. This clone's antigen is unknown. No clone much larger than this one lies a single base away; base qualities are absent. The cohort consisted of 650 to 700 healthy bone marrow donors. Cohort members were all nominally healthy when sampled, although unrecorded immune exposures were likely present. The donor was CMV seronegative and was included in the group of a few hundred seronegative cohort members. A peripheral blood sample was provided by each donor, and peripheral blood mononuclear cells were used for TCR beta sequencing. The Qiagen DNeasy Blood Extraction Kit was used to extract genomic DNA from the blood cell samples.

The receptor comes from a young woman in good health and CMV-seronegative. Sequenced sample: PBMCs. The V and J segments used are TRBV10-3 and TRBJ2-1, and TRBD1 may be the D gene, going by 7 matching bases. In nucleotide form, the sequence is TGTGCCATCAGTGAGTCGGAGGGGGCAGGGAATGAGCAGTTCTTC. Translated, it gives CAISESEGAGNEQFF.